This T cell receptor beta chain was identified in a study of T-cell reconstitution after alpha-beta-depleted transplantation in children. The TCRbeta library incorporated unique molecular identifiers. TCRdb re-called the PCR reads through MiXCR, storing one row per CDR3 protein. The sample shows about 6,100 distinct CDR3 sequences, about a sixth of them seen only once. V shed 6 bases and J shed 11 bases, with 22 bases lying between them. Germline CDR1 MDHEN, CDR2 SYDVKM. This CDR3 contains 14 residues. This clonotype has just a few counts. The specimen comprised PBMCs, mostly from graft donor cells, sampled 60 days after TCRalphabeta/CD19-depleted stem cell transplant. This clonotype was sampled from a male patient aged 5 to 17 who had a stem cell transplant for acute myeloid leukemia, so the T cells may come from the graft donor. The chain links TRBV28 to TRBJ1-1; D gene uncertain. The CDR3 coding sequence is TGTGCCAGCAGCCCACCTCTCGACGGCCCTAGGGCTTTCTTT. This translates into CASSPPLDGPRAFF.